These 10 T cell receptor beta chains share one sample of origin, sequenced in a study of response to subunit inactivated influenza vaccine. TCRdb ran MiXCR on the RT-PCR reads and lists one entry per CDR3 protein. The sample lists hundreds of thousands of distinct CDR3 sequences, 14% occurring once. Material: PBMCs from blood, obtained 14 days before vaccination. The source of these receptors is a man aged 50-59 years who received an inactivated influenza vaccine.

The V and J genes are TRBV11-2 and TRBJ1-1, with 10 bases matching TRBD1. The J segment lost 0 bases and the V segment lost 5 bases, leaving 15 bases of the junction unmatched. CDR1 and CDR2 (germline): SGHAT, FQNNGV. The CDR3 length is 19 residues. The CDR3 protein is CASSTKTPGQGKVNTEAFF. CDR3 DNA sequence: TGTGCCAGCAGCACAAAGACTCCGGGACAGGGGAAAGTGAACACTGAAGCTTTCTTT.

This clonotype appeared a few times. In DNA, the CDR3 is TGTGCCATCGGACAGCATTCATCTGGCTACACCTTC. Protein product: CAIGQHSSGYTF. The V gene is TRBV28, the J gene TRBJ1-2; perhaps TRBD1 as D (6 bases). CDR1 and CDR2 from the germline V gene are MDHEN and SYDVKM. V dropped 10 bases and J dropped 7 bases, with 16 bases sitting between them. The CDR3 has 12 residues.

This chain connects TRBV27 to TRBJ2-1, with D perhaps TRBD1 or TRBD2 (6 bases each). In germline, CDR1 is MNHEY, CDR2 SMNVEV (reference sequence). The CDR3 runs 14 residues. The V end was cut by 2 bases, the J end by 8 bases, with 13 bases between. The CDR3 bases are TGTGCCAGCAGTTTACTGGGGGGCTGGGATGAGCAGTTCTTC. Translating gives CASSLLGGWDEQFF.

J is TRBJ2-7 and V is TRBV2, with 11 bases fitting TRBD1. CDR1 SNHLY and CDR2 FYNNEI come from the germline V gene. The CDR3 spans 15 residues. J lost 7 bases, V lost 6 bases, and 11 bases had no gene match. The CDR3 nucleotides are TGTGCCAGCAGCAACACCGGGACAGGGGGTCGGGAGCAGTACTTC. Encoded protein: CASSNTGTGGREQYF.

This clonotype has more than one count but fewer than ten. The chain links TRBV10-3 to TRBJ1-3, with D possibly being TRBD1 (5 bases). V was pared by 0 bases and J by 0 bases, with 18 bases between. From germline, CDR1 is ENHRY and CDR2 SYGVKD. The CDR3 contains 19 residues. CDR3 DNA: TGTGCCATCAGTGAGTCGCGGGCAGGGCCAACCAACTCTGGAAACACCATATATTTT. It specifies CAISESRAGPTNSGNTIYF.

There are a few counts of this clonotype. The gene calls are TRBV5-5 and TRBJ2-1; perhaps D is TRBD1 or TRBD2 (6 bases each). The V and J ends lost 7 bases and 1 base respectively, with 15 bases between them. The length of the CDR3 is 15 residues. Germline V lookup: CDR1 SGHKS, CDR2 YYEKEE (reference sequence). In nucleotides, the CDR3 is TGTGCCAGCGGTCAAGGGGGAGGATCCTACAATGAGCAGTTCTTC. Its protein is CASGQGGGSYNEQFF.

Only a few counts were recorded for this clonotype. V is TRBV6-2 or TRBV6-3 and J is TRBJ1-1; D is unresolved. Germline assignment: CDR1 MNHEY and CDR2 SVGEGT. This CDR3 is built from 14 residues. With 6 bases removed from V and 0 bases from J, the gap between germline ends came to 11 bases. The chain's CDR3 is CASRIQVVNTEAFF. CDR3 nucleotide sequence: TGTGCCAGCAGGATACAAGTTGTGAACACTGAAGCTTTCTTT.

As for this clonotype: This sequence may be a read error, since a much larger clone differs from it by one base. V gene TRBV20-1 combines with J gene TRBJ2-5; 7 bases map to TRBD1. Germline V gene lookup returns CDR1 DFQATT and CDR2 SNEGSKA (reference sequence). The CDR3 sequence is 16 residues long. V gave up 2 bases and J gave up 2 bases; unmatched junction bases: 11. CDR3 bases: TGCAGTGCTAGACCTCAGCAGGGGGTGGTACAAGAGACCCAGTACTTC. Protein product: CSARPQQGVVQETQYF.

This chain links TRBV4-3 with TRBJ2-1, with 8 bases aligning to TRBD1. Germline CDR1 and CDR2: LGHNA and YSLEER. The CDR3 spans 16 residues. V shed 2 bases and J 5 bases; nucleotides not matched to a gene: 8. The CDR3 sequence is CASSQLDRGYDNEQFF. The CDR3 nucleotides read TGCGCCAGCAGCCAACTAGACAGGGGATATGACAATGAGCAGTTCTTC.

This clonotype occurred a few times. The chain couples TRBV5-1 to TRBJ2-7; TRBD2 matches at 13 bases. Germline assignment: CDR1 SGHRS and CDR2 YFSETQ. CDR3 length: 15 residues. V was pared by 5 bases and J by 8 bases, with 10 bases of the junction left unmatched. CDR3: CASSSGLAGEGKQYF. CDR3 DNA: TGCGCCAGCAGTTCCGGACTAGCGGGAGAAGGGAAGCAGTACTTC.